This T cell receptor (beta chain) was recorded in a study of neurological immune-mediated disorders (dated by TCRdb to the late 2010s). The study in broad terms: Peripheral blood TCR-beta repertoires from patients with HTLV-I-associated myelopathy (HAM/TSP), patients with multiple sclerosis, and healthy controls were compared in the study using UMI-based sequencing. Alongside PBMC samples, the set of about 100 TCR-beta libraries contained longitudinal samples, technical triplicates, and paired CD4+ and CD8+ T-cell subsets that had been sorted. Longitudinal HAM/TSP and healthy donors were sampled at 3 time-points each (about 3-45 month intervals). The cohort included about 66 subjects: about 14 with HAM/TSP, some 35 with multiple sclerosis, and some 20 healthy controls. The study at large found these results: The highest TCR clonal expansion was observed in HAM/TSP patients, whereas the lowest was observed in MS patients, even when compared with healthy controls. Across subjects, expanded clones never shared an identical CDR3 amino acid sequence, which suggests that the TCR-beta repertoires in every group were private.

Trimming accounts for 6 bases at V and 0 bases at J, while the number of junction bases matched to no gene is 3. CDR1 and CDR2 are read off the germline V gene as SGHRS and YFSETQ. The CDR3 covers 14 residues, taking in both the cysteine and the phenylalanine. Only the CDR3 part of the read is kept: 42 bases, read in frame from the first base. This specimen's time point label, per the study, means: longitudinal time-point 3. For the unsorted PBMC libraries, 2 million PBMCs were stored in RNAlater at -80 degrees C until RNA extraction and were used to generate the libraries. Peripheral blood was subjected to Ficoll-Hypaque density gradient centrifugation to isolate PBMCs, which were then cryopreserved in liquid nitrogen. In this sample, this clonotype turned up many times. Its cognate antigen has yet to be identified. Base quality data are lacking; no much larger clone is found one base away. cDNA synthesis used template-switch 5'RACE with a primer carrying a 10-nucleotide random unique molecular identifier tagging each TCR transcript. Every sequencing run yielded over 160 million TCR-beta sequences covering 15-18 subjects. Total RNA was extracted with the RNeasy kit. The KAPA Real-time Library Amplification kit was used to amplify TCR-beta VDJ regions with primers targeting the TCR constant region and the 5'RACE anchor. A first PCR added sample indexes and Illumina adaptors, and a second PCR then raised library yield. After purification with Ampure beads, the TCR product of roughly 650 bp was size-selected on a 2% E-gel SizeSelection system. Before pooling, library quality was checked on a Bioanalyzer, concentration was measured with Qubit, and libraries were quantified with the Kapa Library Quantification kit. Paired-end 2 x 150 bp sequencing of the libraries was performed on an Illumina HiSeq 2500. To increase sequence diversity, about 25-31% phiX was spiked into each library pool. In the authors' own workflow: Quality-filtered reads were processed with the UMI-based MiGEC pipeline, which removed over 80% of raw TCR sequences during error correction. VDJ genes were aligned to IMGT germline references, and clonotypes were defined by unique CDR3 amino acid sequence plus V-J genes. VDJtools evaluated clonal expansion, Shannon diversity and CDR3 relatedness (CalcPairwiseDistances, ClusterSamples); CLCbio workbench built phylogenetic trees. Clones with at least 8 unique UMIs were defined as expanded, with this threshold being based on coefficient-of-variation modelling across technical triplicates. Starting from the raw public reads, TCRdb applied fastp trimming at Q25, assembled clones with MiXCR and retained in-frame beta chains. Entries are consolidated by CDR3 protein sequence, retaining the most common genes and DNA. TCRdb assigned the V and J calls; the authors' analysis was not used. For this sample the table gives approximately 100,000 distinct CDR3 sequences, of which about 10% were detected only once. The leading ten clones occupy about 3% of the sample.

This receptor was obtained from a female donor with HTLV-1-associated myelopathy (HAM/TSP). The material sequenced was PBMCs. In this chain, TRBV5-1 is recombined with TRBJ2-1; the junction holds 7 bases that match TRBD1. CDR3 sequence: CASTPGGSYNEQFF. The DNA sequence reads TGCGCCAGCACCCCAGGGGGCTCCTACAATGAGCAGTTCTTC.